This paragraph reports one T cell receptor (beta chain). Assay used: immunoSEQ multiplex PCR; TCRdb lists only in-frame clones, some missing. The sample holds about 310,000 clones, roughly 90% seen once. This entry belongs to a study of blood T cell repertoires in COVID-19. The sequence was collected from a man aged 18 to 29 with active or convalescent COVID-19. Sequencing was performed on peripheral blood.

The CDR3 nucleotides are TGTGCCAGCAGGCGGGACAGGTGGGGCTATGGCTACACCTTC. This sequence encodes CASRRDRWGYGYTF. The chain has TRBV6-5 and TRBJ1-2, with 8 nucleotides matching TRBD1. V shed 6 bases and J 4 bases; nucleotides not matched to a gene: 7. Germline CDR1 reads MNHEY; CDR2 reads SVGAGI. The length of the CDR3 is 14 residues.